This T cell receptor beta chain was found in a study of immune cell composition in non-small cell lung cancer. This clone was seen more than once but under ten times. Its specificity is not known. Whole-study results and caveats: Tumour TCR-beta clonality showed no significant link to smoking pack-years.

Produced via immunoSEQ multiplex PCR; TCRdb's table is partial and in-frame only. Seen here are some 5,100 clones, around 78% observed once, and the top ten hold about 10%. V dropped 5 bases and J dropped 4 bases, with 11 bases sitting between them. The length of the CDR3 is 14 residues. Germline CDR1 and CDR2: LNHDA and SQIVND (reference sequence). This TCR came from a human donor with non-small cell lung cancer. The sequencing sample was made of lung tumor tissue. V is TRBV19 and J is TRBJ2-2; tentative D call: TRBD2 (6 bases). This CDR3 reads CASSWGVGTGELFF. As DNA, the CDR3 is TGTGCCAGTAGTTGGGGGGTAGGCACCGGGGAGCTGTTTTTT.